One and the same sample provided the 19 T cell receptor beta chains below, sequenced in a study of beta chain features in type 1 diabetes. Reverse transcription of all isolated RNA meant that expressed TCRB transcripts were sequenced. Sequenced by immunoSEQ multiplex PCR; TCRdb stores in-frame clones only, minus some. This table holds 430,000 or so clones, about 10% found once. The sequencing input was naive CD4+ T cells from blood. The receptors were gathered from a woman between 18 and 30 years old in good health.

Turning to this clone: Other DNA sequences in the sample encode the same CDR3. The chain carries TRBV5-1 and TRBJ2-6; possible D gene TRBD2, 5 bases. CDR3 length: 15 amino acids. CDR1 and CDR2 from the germline V gene are SGHRS and YFSETQ. Trimming removed 6 bases at V and 0 bases at J, with 10 bases between. CDR3 sequence: CASTPGNSGANVLTF. The CDR3 DNA reads TGCGCCAGCACCCCGGGGAACTCTGGGGCCAACGTCCTGACTTTC.

In its sample, this clone was seen a few times. The same CDR3 can be traced to other DNA sequences in this sample. V and J are TRBV28 and TRBJ2-5, with D unresolved. This CDR3 is built from 12 residues. Trimming cost V 2 bases and J 0 bases, with 1 base left between them. Germline V lookup: CDR1 MDHEN, CDR2 SYDVKM. The CDR3 loop reads CASSLNQETQYF. The CDR3 coding sequence is TGTGCCAGCAGTTTAAACCAAGAGACCCAGTACTTC.

The rearrangement links TRBV19 to TRBJ2-1; TRBD1 aligns across 12 bases. V was pared by 5 bases and J by 9 bases, with 5 bases of the junction left unmatched. The CDR3 covers 14 residues. Germline V gene lookup returns CDR1 LNHDA and CDR2 SQIVND (reference sequence). The CDR3 bases are TGTGCCAGTAGTGTGGGACAGGGGGCGGTTGAGCAGTTCTTC. Residues: CASSVGQGAVEQFF. Complete variable domain (other parts from reference TRBV19 and TRBJ2-1): DGGITQSPKYLFRKEGQNVTLSCEQNLNHDAMYWYRQDPGQGLRLIYYSQIVNDFQKGDIAEGYSVSREKKESFPLTVTSAQKNPTAFYLCASSVGQGAVEQFFGPGTRLTVL.

The genes are TRBV19 and TRBJ1-1, with D unclear. The V end lost 7 bases, the J end lost 3 bases, and 15 bases lay between the germline ends. The length of the CDR3 is 14 residues. The germline CDR1 and CDR2 sequences are LNHDA and SQIVND (reference sequence). Written as DNA, the CDR3 is TGTGCCAGTATGGAGACGGCGGTAGACACTGAAGCTTTCTTT. As protein: CASMETAVDTEAFF.

The V and J genes are TRBV5-1 and TRBJ1-4; D is uncertain. Trimming stripped 0 bases from V and 7 bases from J, with 10 bases between. Germline V gene data show CDR1 as SGHRS and CDR2 as YFSETQ. This CDR3 has 14 amino acids. The CDR3 DNA reads as TGCGCCAGCAGCTTGGGAGGGTCGATTGAAAAACTGTTTTTT. Its translation: CASSLGGSIEKLFF.

This clone was detected a few times. J is TRBJ2-3 and V is TRBV5-1; weak D call: TRBD1 (6 bases). The CDR3 has 14 residues. Germline CDR1 is SGHRS and CDR2 is YFSETQ. V lost 8 bases and J 4 bases, leaving 17 bases between the germline ends. The CDR3 here is CASRTAFGSDTQYF. The CDR3, as DNA: TGCGCCAGTCGGACAGCTTTCGGGTCAGATACGCAGTATTTT.

V gene TRBV6-5 combines with J gene TRBJ1-1; D gene ambiguous. The CDR3 loop spans 13 amino acids. Looked up from germline, CDR1 is MNHEY and CDR2 is SVGAGI. The germline V and J ends were trimmed by 7 bases and 3 bases, with 12 bases remaining between them. In DNA, the CDR3 is TGTGCCAGCACCCCGTTGGCGCACACTGAAGCTTTCTTT. Translation: CASTPLAHTEAFF.

This chain links TRBV7-2 with TRBJ2-7; 7 nucleotides match TRBD1. The V gene's germline CDR1 is SGHTA and CDR2 FQGNSA. Unmatched junction bases numbered 8, after V lost 5 bases and J lost 1 base. The CDR3 length is 15 residues. CDR3 amino acids: CASSPQTGLSYEQYF. As DNA, the CDR3 is TGTGCCAGCAGCCCACAGACAGGGTTGTCCTACGAGCAGTACTTC. The entire variable domain, with the rest obtained from reference TRBV7-2 and TRBJ2-7, is as follows: GAGVSQSPSNKVTEKGKDVELRCDPISGHTALYWYRQSLGQGLEFLIYFQGNSAPDKSGLPSDRFSAERTGGSVSTLTIQRTQQEDSAVYLCASSPQTGLSYEQYFGPGTRLTVT.

Concerning this clone itself: Mismatch with germline at one junction end may stem from a read error. This chain connects TRBV29-1 to TRBJ2-2, with 8 bases identical to TRBD1. The CDR3 spans 15 residues. Germline V gene data show CDR1 as SQVTM and CDR2 as ANQGSEA. CDR3 amino acids: CSVGTAGTGSRGRVF. In DNA, the CDR3 is TGCAGCGTTGGGACCGCCGGGACAGGAAGTAGGGGTCGTGTCTTT.

This clone was counted a few times. J is TRBJ2-2 and V is TRBV2, with TRBD2 as a possible D gene (5 bases). This CDR3 is 15 amino acids long. V shed 8 bases and J shed 0 bases, with 13 bases lying between them. The germline CDR1 and CDR2 sequences are SNHLY and FYNNEI. CDR3 sequence (DNA): TGTGCCAGCGCAGTCAGCGGAGCGAACACCGGGGAGCTGTTTTTT. Encoded protein: CASAVSGANTGELFF.

This clone was seen a few times. Written as DNA, the CDR3 is TGCGCCAGCAGCTTGTGGACTAGCACTGACCGGGAGCTGTTTTTT. This sequence encodes CASSLWTSTDRELFF. The chain combines TRBV5-1 with TRBJ2-2, with 8 bases lining up with TRBD2. V was clipped by 1 base and J by 9 bases; unmatched bases: 8. The CDR3 has 15 amino acids. Germline CDR1 is SGHRS and CDR2 is YFSETQ.

The chain joins TRBV15 to TRBJ2-3; a possible D gene is TRBD2 (5 bases). The germline V and J ends were trimmed by 5 bases and 6 bases, with 18 bases remaining between them. The CDR3 has 15 residues. Germline V gene lookup returns CDR1 LNHNV and CDR2 YYDKDF (reference sequence). The CDR3 nucleotides are TGTGCCACCAGCTTCCGGGTGGGGAAGCGGGATACGCAGTATTTT. This codes for CATSFRVGKRDTQYF.

The gene calls are TRBV5-1 and TRBJ2-3, with D perhaps TRBD1 or TRBD2 (5 bases each). Trimming stripped 1 base from V and 6 bases from J, with 18 bases between. Germline CDR1 and CDR2: SGHRS and YFSETQ. CDR3 length: 16 residues. The chain's CDR3 is CASSLQGAGLKDTQYF. CDR3 nucleotide sequence: TGCGCCAGCAGCTTGCAGGGAGCAGGATTAAAGGATACGCAGTATTTT.

The chain combines TRBV30 with TRBJ1-2; D unresolved. Germline loops: CDR1 GTSNPN, CDR2 SVGIG (reference sequence). This CDR3 is built from 12 residues. CDR3 residues: CAEGDGGPGYTF. Written as DNA, the CDR3 is TGTGCGGAAGGCGACGGTGGGCCTGGCTACACCTTC.

This clone was observed a handful of times. This chain connects TRBV28 to TRBJ2-7; tentative D call: TRBD1 (6 bases). V dropped 3 bases and J dropped 1 base, with 10 bases sitting between them. The CDR3 sequence is 14 residues long. Looked up from germline, CDR1 is MDHEN and CDR2 is SYDVKM. Written as DNA, the CDR3 is TGTGCCAGCAGTTTGGCCACAGGGTCCTACGAGCAGTACGTC. Amino acids: CASSLATGSYEQYV.

This clone occurred a few times. V is TRBV29-1 and J is TRBJ2-1, with 11 bases that match TRBD2. The CDR3 is made up of 16 amino acids. V shed 4 bases and J 8 bases; nucleotides not matched to a gene: 13. From germline, CDR1 is SQVTM and CDR2 ANQGSEA. This CDR3 reads CSVGGASGRFSDEQFF. CDR3 DNA sequence: TGCAGCGTTGGAGGGGCTAGCGGGAGGTTTTCGGATGAGCAGTTCTTC.

This clone was counted only a few times. This sequence joins TRBV5-1 and TRBJ2-5; D ambiguous. The V gene's germline CDR1 is SGHRS and CDR2 YFSETQ. CDR3 size: 13 residues. Trimming took off 2 bases at V and 2 bases at J, with 7 bases between the two ends. The CDR3 coding sequence is TGCGCCAGCAGCTTCCGGCAGCAAGAGACCCAGTACTTC. It translates to CASSFRQQETQYF.

This clone was seen only a few times. The chain has TRBV7-9 and TRBJ1-4; maybe TRBD1 (6 bases). The germline V and J ends were trimmed by 5 bases and 7 bases, with 11 bases remaining between them. The CDR3 totals 13 residues. CDR1 SEHNR and CDR2 FQNEAQ come from the germline V gene (reference sequence). The CDR3 nucleotides read TGTGCCAGCAGCCTACAGGGAACTGAAAAACTGTTTTTT. Its protein is CASSLQGTEKLFF. Filled out from reference TRBV7-9 and TRBJ1-4, the complete variable domain reads DTGVSQNPRHKITKRGQNVTFRCDPISEHNRLYWYRQTLGQGPEFLTYFQNEAQLEKSRLLSDRFSAERPKGSFSTLEIQRTEQGDSAMYLCASSLQGTEKLFFGSGTQLSVL.

V and J are TRBV29-1 and TRBJ2-7; 8 bases match TRBD1. The CDR3 sequence is 14 residues long. Germline values: CDR1 SQVTM, CDR2 ANQGSEA. J gave up 2 bases and V 4 bases, and 7 bases lay outside the gene matches. The CDR3 region has the DNA TGCAGCGTTGTCAGACAGGGGAGAACCTACGAGCAGTACGTC. Protein sequence: CSVVRQGRTYEQYV.